This is a list of T cell receptor beta chains from one sample in a study of blood T cell repertoires in COVID-19. The assay was immunoSEQ multiplex PCR, and TCRdb's table has in-frame clones only and misses some. Here the sample spans fewer than 250,000 clones, about 91% being singletons. The specimen sequenced was peripheral blood. The source of these receptors is a man in his thirties or forties with acute or convalescent COVID-19. The CDR3 runs from the conserved cysteine through the conserved F or W. A D gene is named only where the DNA matches it firmly. The size entry is marked missing in some rows and otherwise reads once, few, many or a size class.

v_gene	abundance	j_gene	d_gene	CDR3nt	CDR3aa
TRBV6-5	-	TRBJ1-2	-	TGTGCCAGCACCCTCCAAGCAGGTAGTCATGGCTACACCTTC	CASTLQAGSHGYTF
TRBV5-1	-	TRBJ1-2	-	TGCGCCAGCAGCTTGGCAAATTATGGCTACACCTTC	CASSLANYGYTF
TRBV7-9	-	TRBJ2-1	TRBD2	TGTGCCAGCAGCTTAGACCGCGGAGGACTAGCGGGAGCGGAGCAGTTCTTC	CASSLDRGGLAGAEQFF
TRBV11-2	-	TRBJ1-4	-	TGTGCCAGCAGCCGCGGGGGTGCAACTAATGAAAAACTGTTTTTT	CASSRGGATNEKLFF
TRBV5-3	-	TRBJ2-5	-	TGTGCCAGAAGCTTGGGCCGAAAGAGAGAGACCCAGTACTTC	CARSLGRKRETQYF
TRBV25-1	-	TRBJ2-5	TRBD1	TGTGCCAGCAGTGAAAGACAGGGGGCGCTAGGAGAGACCCAGTACTTC	CASSERQGALGETQYF
TRBV30	-	TRBJ2-7	-	TGTGCCTGGAGCCAGAGGAGGGCGTCGGAGTACTTC	CAWSQRRASEYF
TRBV7-9	-	TRBJ1-5	TRBD1	TGTGCCAGCAGCTTGACAGGGAATCAGCCCCAGCATTTT	CASSLTGNQPQHF
TRBV4-1	once	TRBJ1-6	TRBD1	TGCGCCAGCAGCCATGAACAGGGGGCGAGTTCACCCCTCCACTTT	CASSHEQGASSPLHF
TRBV28	-	TRBJ2-5	TRBD1	TGTGCCAGCAGTTTAACCGGGACAGGGGGCGAGACCCAGTACTTC	CASSLTGTGGETQYF
TRBV27	-	TRBJ2-4	TRBD2	TGTGCCAGCGGGAGACTAGCGGGATCTTTTCAGTACTTC	CASGRLAGSFQYF
TRBV27	-	TRBJ1-1	TRBD1	TGTGCCAGCAGTCTCCATCACAGGGGGACTGAAGCTTTCTTT	CASSLHHRGTEAFF
TRBV6-5	-	TRBJ2-7	-	TGTGCCAGCAGTCCCAGGGTCTCCTACGAGCAGTACTTC	CASSPRVSYEQYF
TRBV28	once	TRBJ2-7	-	TGTGCCAGCAGTCCGATCTCAGGACTGCCGAGCTCCTACGAGCAGTACTTC	CASSPISGLPSSYEQYF
TRBV28	-	TRBJ1-3	-	TGTGCCAGCAGTACCAGGGTGGTCTCTGGAAACACCATATATTTT	CASSTRVVSGNTIYF
TRBV24-1	-	TRBJ2-2	TRBD1	TGTGCCACCAGTGATTTGAGGGGTGCAGGGGGCAAAACCGGGGAGCTGTTTTTT	CATSDLRGAGGKTGELFF
TRBV6-6	-	TRBJ1-4	TRBD1	TGTGCCAGCAGTTCCCGACAGGGGACTAATGAAAAACTGTTTTTT	CASSSRQGTNEKLFF
TRBV28	-	TRBJ1-6	TRBD1	TGTGCCAGCAGGACAGGGGGAAATTCACCCCTCCACTTT	CASRTGGNSPLHF
TRBV4-2	-	TRBJ2-1	TRBD2	TGTGCCAGCAGCCAAGGCGAGCGGGAGGATTCCAATGAGCAGTTCTTC	CASSQGEREDSNEQFF
TRBV13	-	TRBJ1-1	TRBD1	TGTGCCAGCAGTGGGGACAGGGCCGTCCAAGCTTTCTTT	CASSGDRAVQAFF
TRBV19	few	TRBJ2-5	TRBD2	TGTGCCAGTAGTATAAGCCGGGGGGGCGTTGAGACCCAGTACTTC	CASSISRGGVETQYF
TRBV28	-	TRBJ2-7	-	TGTGCCAGCAGTTTCTTGACTATGCGGAGCTCCTACGAGCAGTACTTC	CASSFLTMRSSYEQYF
TRBV9	-	TRBJ1-2	TRBD1	TGTGCCAGCAGCGTGGGGGACAGGGCGGGCTATGGCTACACCTTC	CASSVGDRAGYGYTF
TRBV15	-	TRBJ2-7	TRBD1	TGTGCCACCAGCATTTACTCGACAGGGAAGAACGAGCAGTACTTC	CATSIYSTGKNEQYF
TRBV30	-	TRBJ1-1	-	TGTGCCTGGATCCCACTCTACACTGAAGCTTTCTTT	CAWIPLYTEAFF
TRBV3-1/TRBV3-2	-	TRBJ2-7	TRBD2	TGTGCCAGCAGCCGGCCGGGGAGGGCCTCCTACGAGCAGTACTTC	CASSRPGRASYEQYF
TRBV10-1	-	TRBJ1-1	-	TGCGCCAGCAGTGCCTCAGGATCGCGGGGAGCTTTCTTT	CASSASGSRGAFF
TRBV21-1	-	TRBJ2-7	-	TGTGCCAGCAGCAAAGAAGGACAGATCGATTCCTACGAGCAGTACTTC	CASSKEGQIDSYEQYF
TRBV28	few	TRBJ1-1	TRBD1	TGTGCCAGCAGCCTTGGGACAGCCCAGGCTTTCTTT	CASSLGTAQAFF
TRBV10-3	-	TRBJ1-6	TRBD1	TGTGCCATCAACCCGGGACAGATCAATAATTCACCCCTCCACTTT	CAINPGQINNSPLHF